A single sample gave rise to the 19 T cell receptor beta chains below, sequenced in a study of beta chain features in type 1 diabetes. These receptors have no known antigen. Study-wide points: The study found moderately but significantly shorter TCRB CDR3s in all four CD4+ subsets of Type 1 diabetes patients.

Investigators reverse transcribed all isolated RNA, so they sequenced expressed TCRB transcripts. Here immunoSEQ multiplex PCR was the method, and the copy in TCRdb shows in-frame clones only, minus some. The sample records approximately 70,000 clones, roughly half being singletons. Material: central memory CD4+ T cells from blood. These receptors were taken from a man aged 25 to 45 with type 1 diabetes.

This clone was seen a few times. The J gene is TRBJ2-2, the V gene TRBV30, with D possibly matching TRBD2 (5 bases). The ends were cut back, 0 bases at V and 6 bases at J, with 5 bases in the middle. Germline lookup yields CDR1 GTSNPN and CDR2 SVGIG (reference sequence). This CDR3 region has 12 residues. The CDR3 DNA reads as TGTGCCTGGAGTGTCGGGGCCGGGGAGCTGTTTTTT. Amino acids: CAWSVGAGELFF. Supplemented by reference TRBV30 and TRBJ2-2, the full variable domain reads SQTIHQWPATLVQPVGSPLSLECTVEGTSNPNLYWYRQAAGRGLQLLFYSVGIGQISSEVPQNLSASRPQDRQFILSSKKLLLSDSGFYLCAWSVGAGELFFGEGSRLTVL.

This CDR3 reads CASSVDRGGYGYTF. CDR3 DNA sequence: TGTGCCAGCAGCGTAGACAGGGGAGGCTATGGCTACACCTTC. The genes are TRBV9 and TRBJ1-2, with TRBD1 matching over 7 bases. CDR1 and CDR2 from the germline V gene are SGDLS and YYNGEE. J was trimmed by 4 bases and V by 0 bases; bases with no gene match: 3. This CDR3 region has 14 residues.

The J gene is TRBJ1-1, the V gene TRBV11-2, with 9 bases aligning to TRBD1. Per the germline V gene, CDR1 is SGHAT and CDR2 is FQNNGV. This CDR3 has 18 residues. V shed 5 bases and J 1 base; nucleotides not matched to a gene: 14. The CDR3 region has the DNA TGTGCCAGCAGCCTCAGAGGCACAGGGGGCGCGGGGAACACTGAAGCTTTCTTT. It translates to CASSLRGTGGAGNTEAFF. The full variable domain, its missing parts supplied by reference TRBV11-2 and TRBJ1-1, is EAGVAQSPRYKIIEKRQSVAFWCNPISGHATLYWYQQILGQGPKLLIQFQNNGVVDDSQLPKDRFSAERLKGVDSTLKIQPAKLEDSAVYLCASSLRGTGGAGNTEAFFGQGTRLTVV.

The chain employs TRBV2 and TRBJ2-1, with D possibly being TRBD2 (7 bases). The germline V gene encodes CDR1 SNHLY and CDR2 FYNNEI. V lost 2 bases and J lost 5, with 16 bases in between. The CDR3 covers 16 residues. CDR3 DNA: TGTGCCAGCAGTGAATCAGGTGGGGGGGCCAACAATGAGCAGTTCTTC. It codes for CASSESGGGANNEQFF.

This chain connects TRBV27 to TRBJ2-7; weak D call: TRBD1 (6 bases). The CDR3 covers 15 residues. CDR1 and CDR2 (germline): MNHEY, SMNVEV (reference sequence). V lost 4 bases and J lost 4, with 17 bases in between. CDR3 coding DNA: TGTGCCAGCAGTTACAGGACAGAAGGGGCTTACGAGCAGTACTTC. The encoded protein is CASSYRTEGAYEQYF.

V is TRBV4-1 and J is TRBJ2-3; D possibly corresponds to TRBD1 (6 bases). V lost 5 bases and J 1 base, leaving 13 bases between the germline ends. The CDR3 is made up of 15 amino acids. Germline loops: CDR1 MGHRA, CDR2 YSYEKL. CDR3 DNA sequence: TGCGCCAGCAGCACGCGCAGGGGAGGCACAGATACGCAGTATTTT. It yields the protein CASSTRRGGTDTQYF.

V usage is TRBV7-2 and J usage is TRBJ1-4, with D perhaps TRBD1 (6 bases). The V end lost 5 bases, the J end lost 3 bases, and 13 bases lay between the germline ends. CDR1 and CDR2 (germline): SGHTA, FQGNSA. There are 15 residues in the CDR3. The CDR3, as DNA: TGTGCCAGCAGCAGCGGGGGGGCGGCTAATGAAAAACTGTTTTTT. Residues: CASSSGGAANEKLFF.

The chain recombines TRBV19 with TRBJ2-5, with a tentative D call TRBD1 (7 bases). Germline CDR1 and CDR2: LNHDA and SQIVND (reference sequence). Between the trimmed V and J ends, which lost 5 bases and 4 bases, there was a span of 17 bases. CDR3 length: 15 amino acids. CDR3 in amino acids: CASSPPAGGIETQYF. The CDR3 DNA reads TGTGCCAGTAGTCCCCCCGCAGGGGGGATAGAGACCCAGTACTTC.

The chain uses TRBV19 and TRBJ1-5, with D hard to call. CDR1 is LNHDA, CDR2 SQIVND, per germline (reference sequence). There are 15 residues in the CDR3. V was pared by 7 bases and J by 6 bases, with 19 bases between. CDR3 sequence reads: CASTVEGPMGQPQHF. CDR3 coding DNA: TGTGCCAGTACCGTCGAGGGTCCAATGGGTCAGCCCCAGCATTTT.

This clone was recorded a few times. The chain recombines TRBV5-1 with TRBJ2-5; unclear D gene. CDR1 and CDR2 (germline): SGHRS, YFSETQ. V was shortened by 1 base and J by 2 bases, with 9 bases between the two germline ends. This CDR3 has 14 amino acids. CDR3 sequence reads: CASSLQARQETQYF. In nucleotides, the CDR3 is TGCGCCAGCAGCTTGCAGGCCAGACAAGAGACCCAGTACTTC.

The chain recombines TRBV6-5 with TRBJ1-4; possibly TRBD1 for D (5 bases). The CDR3 has 13 amino acids. The germline V gene has CDR1 MNHEY and CDR2 SVGAGI. V was cut by 4 bases and J by 8 bases, with 11 bases left in between. The CDR3 DNA sequence: TGTGCCAGCAGTTCCTTCGGGGGGGAAAAACTGTTTTTT. Translation: CASSSFGGEKLFF.

This clone has only a few counts. This chain connects TRBV6-1 to TRBJ2-7; D is undetermined. This CDR3 region has 16 residues. CDR1 and CDR2 (germline): MNHNS, SASEGT. Trimming took off 4 bases at V and 6 bases at J, with 22 bases between the two ends. CDR3 amino acids: CASSARPPAQVIEQYF. The DNA of the CDR3 is TGTGCCAGCAGTGCACGACCCCCCGCGCAGGTGATCGAGCAGTACTTC.

The chain carries TRBV11-3 and TRBJ2-2; 7 bases are shared with TRBD1. The CDR3 has 17 amino acids. V shed 5 bases, J shed 4 bases, and the junction held 13 bases outside the gene matches. Per the germline V gene, CDR1 is SGHNT and CDR2 is YENEEA. CDR3 sequence: CASSPQGRQGATGELFF. CDR3 nucleotides: TGTGCCAGCAGCCCCCAGGGTAGACAGGGAGCCACCGGGGAGCTGTTTTTT.

This clone was detected a few times. The genes are TRBV10-3 and TRBJ1-6; D is perhaps TRBD1 (5 bases). Germline CDR1 is ENHRY and CDR2 is SYGVKD. The CDR3 extends over 13 amino acids. Trimming shortened V by 6 bases and J by 7 bases, and 10 bases separated the two germline ends. CDR3 in amino acids: CAIRQVRNSPLHF. CDR3 nucleotide sequence: TGTGCCATCAGACAGGTTCGAAATTCACCCCTCCACTTT.

In DNA form, the CDR3 reads TGCGCCAGCAGTCAATCAGGGGACAGGGGGCGTGTCACTGAAGCTTTCTTT. This translates into CASSQSGDRGRVTEAFF. The chain combines TRBV23-1 with TRBJ1-1; TRBD1 aligns across 12 bases. TRBV23-1 has ORF status, its function being uncertain. The CDR3 loop spans 17 amino acids. V lost 0 bases, J lost 4 bases, and 6 bases stayed unmatched.

This rearrangement joins TRBV19 to TRBJ2-7; D might be TRBD1 (5 bases). This CDR3 region has 14 residues. Germline V lookup: CDR1 LNHDA, CDR2 SQIVND (reference sequence). Trimming removed 2 bases from V and 3 bases from J, with 11 bases in between. DNA of the CDR3: TGTGCCAGTAGTATAAACTGGCAGGGCTACGAGCAGTACTTC. It specifies CASSINWQGYEQYF.

The chain links TRBV5-6 to TRBJ2-5; TRBD1 matches at 9 bases. The CDR3 spans 15 residues. Germline V lookup: CDR1 SGHDT, CDR2 YYEEEE. V was pared by 4 bases and J by 5 bases, with 9 bases of the junction left unmatched. The CDR3 loop reads CASSTGTGSRETQYF. CDR3 DNA: TGTGCCAGCAGCACCGGGACAGGGAGCCGCGAGACCCAGTACTTC.

The chain links TRBV18 to TRBJ1-3; maybe TRBD1 (5 bases). CDR1 is KGHSH, CDR2 LQKENI, per germline. Trimming removed 2 bases at V and 0 bases at J, with 11 bases between. The CDR3 is made up of 16 amino acids. The CDR3 DNA reads as TGTGCCAGCTCACCAAATAGGGGCGACTCTGGAAACACCATATATTTT. This gives the protein CASSPNRGDSGNTIYF.

This chain joins TRBV27 and TRBJ2-7; 8 bases line up with TRBD2. The length of the CDR3 is 15 residues. The J segment lost 5 bases and the V segment lost 1 base, leaving 7 bases of the junction unmatched. Germline CDR1 MNHEY, CDR2 SMNVEV (reference sequence). For the CDR3, the DNA is TGTGCCAGCAGTTTATTCTCCGGGAGGGATAACGAGCAGTACTTC. Its translation is CASSLFSGRDNEQYF.